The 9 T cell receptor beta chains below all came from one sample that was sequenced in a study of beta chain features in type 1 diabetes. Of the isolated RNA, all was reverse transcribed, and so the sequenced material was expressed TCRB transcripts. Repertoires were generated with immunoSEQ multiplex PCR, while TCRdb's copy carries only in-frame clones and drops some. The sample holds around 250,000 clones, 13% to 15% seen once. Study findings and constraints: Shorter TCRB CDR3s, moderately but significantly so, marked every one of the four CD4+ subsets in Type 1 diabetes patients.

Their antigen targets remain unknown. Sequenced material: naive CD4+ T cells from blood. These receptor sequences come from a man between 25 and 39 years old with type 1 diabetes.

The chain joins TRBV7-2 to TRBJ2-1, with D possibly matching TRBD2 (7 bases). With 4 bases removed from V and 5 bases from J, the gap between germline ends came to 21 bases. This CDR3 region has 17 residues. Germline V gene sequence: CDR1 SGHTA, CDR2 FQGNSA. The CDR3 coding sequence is TGTGCCAGCAGCTCTACCAGTACGAGGGGGGGGCACAATGAGCAGTTCTTC. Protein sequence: CASSSTSTRGGHNEQFF.

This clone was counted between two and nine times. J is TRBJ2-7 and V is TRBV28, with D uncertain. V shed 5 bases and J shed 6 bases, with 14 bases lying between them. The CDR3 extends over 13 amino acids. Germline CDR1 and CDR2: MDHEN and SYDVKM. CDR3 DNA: TGTGCCAGCAGTATTACCACTAAATTCGAGCAGTACTTC. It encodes CASSITTKFEQYF.

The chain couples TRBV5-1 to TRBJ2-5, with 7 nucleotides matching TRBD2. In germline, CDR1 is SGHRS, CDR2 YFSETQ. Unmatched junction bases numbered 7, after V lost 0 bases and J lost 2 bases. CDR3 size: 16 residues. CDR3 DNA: TGCGCCAGCAGCTTGGAAGGGACGGGACTACAAGAGACCCAGTACTTC. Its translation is CASSLEGTGLQETQYF.

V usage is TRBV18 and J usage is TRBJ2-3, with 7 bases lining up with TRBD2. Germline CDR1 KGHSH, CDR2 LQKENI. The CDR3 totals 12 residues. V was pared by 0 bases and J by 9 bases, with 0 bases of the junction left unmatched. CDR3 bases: TGTGCCAGCTCACCACCGGGAGGGACGCAGTATTTT. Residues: CASSPPGGTQYF. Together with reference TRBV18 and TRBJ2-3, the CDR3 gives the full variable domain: NAGVMQNPRHLVRRRGQEARLRCSPMKGHSHVYWYRQLPEEGLKFMVYLQKENIIDESGMPKERFSAEFPKEGPSILRIQQVVRGDSAAYFCASSPPGGTQYFGPGTRLTVL.

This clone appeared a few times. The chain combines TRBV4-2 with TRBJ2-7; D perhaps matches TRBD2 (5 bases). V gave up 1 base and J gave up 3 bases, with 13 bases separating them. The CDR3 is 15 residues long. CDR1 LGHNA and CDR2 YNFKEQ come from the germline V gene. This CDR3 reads CASSQARGLDYEQYF. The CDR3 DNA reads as TGTGCCAGCAGCCAAGCACGCGGGTTGGACTACGAGCAGTACTTC.

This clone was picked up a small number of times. This chain's CDR3 is CASRELGQDNYGYTF. The CDR3 DNA reads as TGTGCCAGCAGGGAATTGGGACAGGATAACTATGGCTACACCTTC. V gene TRBV2 combines with J gene TRBJ1-2; TRBD1 aligns across 8 bases. Germline trimming cut 6 bases from V and 1 base from J; bases unmatched to any gene: 7. The CDR3 covers 15 residues. CDR1 and CDR2 from the germline V gene are SNHLY and FYNNEI.

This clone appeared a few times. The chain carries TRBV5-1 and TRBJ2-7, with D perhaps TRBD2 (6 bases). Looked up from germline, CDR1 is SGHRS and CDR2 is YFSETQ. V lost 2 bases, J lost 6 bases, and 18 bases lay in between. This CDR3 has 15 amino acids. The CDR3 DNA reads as TGCGCCAGCAGCTTCTCTAGCGCCAGCCGGGGCGAGCAGTACTTC. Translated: CASSFSSASRGEQYF. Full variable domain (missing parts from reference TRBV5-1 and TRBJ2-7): KAGVTQTPRYLIKTRGQQVTLSCSPISGHRSVSWYQQTPGQGLQFLFEYFSETQRNKGNFPGRFSGRQFSNSRSEMNVSTLELGDSALYLCASSFSSASRGEQYFGPGTRLTVT.

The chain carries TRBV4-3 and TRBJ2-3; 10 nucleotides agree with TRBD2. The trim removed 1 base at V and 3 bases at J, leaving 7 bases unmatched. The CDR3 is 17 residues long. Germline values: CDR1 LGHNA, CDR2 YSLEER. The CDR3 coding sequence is TGCGCCAGCAGCCAAGTACTTATAGCGGGAGGAACAGATACGCAGTATTTT. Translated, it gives CASSQVLIAGGTDTQYF.

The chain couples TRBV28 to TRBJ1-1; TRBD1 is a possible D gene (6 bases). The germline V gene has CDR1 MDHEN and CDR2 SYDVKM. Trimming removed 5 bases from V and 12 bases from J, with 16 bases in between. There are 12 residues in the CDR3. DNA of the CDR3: TGTGCCAGCAGTGGGGGGGCGCTTAGGCCTTTCTTT. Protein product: CASSGGALRPFF.